The clone carrying this TCR beta chain was counted at least ten times. The antigen remains undetermined. The CDR3 covers 13 residues. In germline, CDR1 is SGHRS, CDR2 YFSETQ. V lost 5 bases to trimming and J lost 4 bases, with 12 bases between them. Each CDR3 protein is one row after TCRdb ran MiXCR on the 5' RACE reads. Of a few hundred thousand distinct CDR3 sequences in the sample, approximately 17% were seen once. These data belong to a study of CD8 T cells in ankylosing spondylitis. Study-wide points: The authors reported significant enrichment of disease-linked clones in matched ankylosing spondylitis synovial fluid. What seemed typical of ankylosing spondylitis blood was a TCR beta motif built from about eight highly homologous variants.

This chain uses TRBV5-1 with TRBJ2-5; no firm D call. Material: blood, either unsorted or a sorted T cell fraction (not recorded which). This clonotype was obtained from a male donor with ankylosing spondylitis. CDR3 sequence: CASSEGMRETQYF. The CDR3 nucleotides are TGCGCCAGCAGTGAAGGGATGAGAGAGACCCAGTACTTC.